This T cell receptor (beta chain) was sequenced during a study of blood T cells in healthy people across ages. General observations from the study: PBMCs went unsorted, and a conclusive naive versus antigen-experienced comparison was therefore prevented.

Through a sample-barcoded 5' primer and a J-beta primer mix, a second PCR was run for roughly 7 to 12 cycles. TCRdb itself ran the 5' RACE reads through MiXCR, one entry per CDR3 protein. This sample yields 700,000 to 850,000 distinct CDR3 sequences, of which roughly 50% are seen a single time; about 42% belongs to the top ten. At least ten counts were recorded for this clonotype. Its antigen is as yet unknown. This CDR3 spans 16 amino acids. V was clipped by 4 bases and J by 7 bases; unmatched bases: 4. CDR1 ENHRY and CDR2 SYGVKD come from the germline V gene. This rearrangement joins TRBV10-3 to TRBJ2-6; 13 nucleotides align to TRBD2. The sequence derives from a man of 80 years or more in good health. The material sequenced was blood. CDR3 coding DNA: TGTGCCATCAGTGGGACTAGCGGGAGTGAAGCCAACGTCCTGACTTTC. It translates to CAISGTSGSEANVLTF.